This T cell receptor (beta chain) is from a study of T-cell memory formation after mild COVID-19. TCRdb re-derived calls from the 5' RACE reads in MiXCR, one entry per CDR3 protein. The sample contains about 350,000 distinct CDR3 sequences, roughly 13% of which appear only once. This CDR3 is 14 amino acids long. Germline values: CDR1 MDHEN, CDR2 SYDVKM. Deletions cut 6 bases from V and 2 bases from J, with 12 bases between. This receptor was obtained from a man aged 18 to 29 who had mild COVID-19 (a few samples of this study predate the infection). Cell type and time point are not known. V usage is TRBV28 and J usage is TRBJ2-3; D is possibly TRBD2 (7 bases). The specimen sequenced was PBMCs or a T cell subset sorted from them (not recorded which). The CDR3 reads CASSTGRDTDTQYF. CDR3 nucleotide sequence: TGTGCCAGCAGCACAGGGAGGGACACAGATACGCAGTATTTT.